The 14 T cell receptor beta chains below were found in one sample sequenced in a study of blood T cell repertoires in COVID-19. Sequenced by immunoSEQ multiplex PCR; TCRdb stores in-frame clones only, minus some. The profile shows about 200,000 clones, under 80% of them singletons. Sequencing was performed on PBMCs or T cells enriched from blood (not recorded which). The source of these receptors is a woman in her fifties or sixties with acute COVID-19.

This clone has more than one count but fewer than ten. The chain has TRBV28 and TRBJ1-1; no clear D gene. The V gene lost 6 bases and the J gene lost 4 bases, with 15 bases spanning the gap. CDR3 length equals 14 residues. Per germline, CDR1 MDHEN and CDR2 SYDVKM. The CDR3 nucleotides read TGTGCCAGCAGCCAGACCCCCGAGGGCACTGAAGCTTTCTTT. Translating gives CASSQTPEGTEAFF.

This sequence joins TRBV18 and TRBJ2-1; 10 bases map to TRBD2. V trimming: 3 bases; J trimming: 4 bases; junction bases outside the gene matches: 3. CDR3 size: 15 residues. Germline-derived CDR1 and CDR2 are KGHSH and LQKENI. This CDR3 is CASSPPSGGYNEQFF. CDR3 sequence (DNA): TGTGCCAGCTCACCGCCTAGCGGGGGATACAATGAGCAGTTCTTC.

The CDR3 nucleotides are TGCGCCAGCAGCTTGGTAGCGGGGGGGCCCTATCAGTACTTC. Translation gives CASSLVAGGPYQYF. This chain uses TRBV5-1 with TRBJ2-5; TRBD2 matches at 11 bases. From germline, CDR1 is SGHRS and CDR2 YFSETQ. The length of the CDR3 is 14 residues. J was trimmed by 11 bases and V by 0 bases; bases with no gene match: 6.

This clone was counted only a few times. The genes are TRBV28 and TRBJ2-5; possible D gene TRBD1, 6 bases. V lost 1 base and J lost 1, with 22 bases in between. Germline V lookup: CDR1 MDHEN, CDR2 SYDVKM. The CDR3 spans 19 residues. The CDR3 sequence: CASSLSPLRGKGFQETQYF. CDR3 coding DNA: TGTGCCAGCAGTTTATCTCCCCTCAGGGGTAAGGGCTTCCAAGAGACCCAGTACTTC.

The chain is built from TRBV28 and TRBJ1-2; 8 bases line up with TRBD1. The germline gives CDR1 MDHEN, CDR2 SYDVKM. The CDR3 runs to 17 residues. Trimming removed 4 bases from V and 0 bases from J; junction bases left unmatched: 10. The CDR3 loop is CASSSARTGYSNYGYTF. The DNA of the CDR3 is TGTGCCAGCAGTTCGGCCAGGACAGGGTACTCTAACTATGGCTACACCTTC.

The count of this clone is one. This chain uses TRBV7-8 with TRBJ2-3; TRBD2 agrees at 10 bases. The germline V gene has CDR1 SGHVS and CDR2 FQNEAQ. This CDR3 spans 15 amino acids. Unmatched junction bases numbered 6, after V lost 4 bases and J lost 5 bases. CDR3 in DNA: TGTGCCAGCAGCTCCTTAGCGGGGGGTGGAGATACGCAGTATTTT. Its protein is CASSSLAGGGDTQYF.

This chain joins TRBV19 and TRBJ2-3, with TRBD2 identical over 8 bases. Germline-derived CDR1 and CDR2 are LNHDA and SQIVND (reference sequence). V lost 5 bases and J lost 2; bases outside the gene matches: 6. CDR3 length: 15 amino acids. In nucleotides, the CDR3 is TGTGCCAGTAGTTCCGGGACTAGAGTCACAGATACGCAGTATTTT. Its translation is CASSSGTRVTDTQYF. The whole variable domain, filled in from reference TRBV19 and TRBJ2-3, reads DGGITQSPKYLFRKEGQNVTLSCEQNLNHDAMYWYRQDPGQGLRLIYYSQIVNDFQKGDIAEGYSVSREKKESFPLTVTSAQKNPTAFYLCASSSGTRVTDTQYFGPGTRLTVL.

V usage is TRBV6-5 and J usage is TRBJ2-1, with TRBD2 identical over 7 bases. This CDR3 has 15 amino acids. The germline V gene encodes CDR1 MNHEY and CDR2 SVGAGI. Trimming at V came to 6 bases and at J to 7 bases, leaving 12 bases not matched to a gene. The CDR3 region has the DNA TGTGCCAGCAGGGGCGGGGGACCGTTAGAGAATGAGCAGTTCTTC. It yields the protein CASRGGGPLENEQFF.

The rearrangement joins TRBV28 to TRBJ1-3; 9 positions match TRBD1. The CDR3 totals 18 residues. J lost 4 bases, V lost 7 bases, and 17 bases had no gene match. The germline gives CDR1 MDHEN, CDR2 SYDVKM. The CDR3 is CASTATPTGGSSGNTIYF. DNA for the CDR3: TGTGCCAGCACCGCAACCCCGACAGGGGGTTCTTCGGGAAACACCATATATTTT.

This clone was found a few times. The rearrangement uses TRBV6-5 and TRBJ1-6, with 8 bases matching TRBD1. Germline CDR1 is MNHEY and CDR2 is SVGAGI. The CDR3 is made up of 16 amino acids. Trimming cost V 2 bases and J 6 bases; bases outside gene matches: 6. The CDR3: CASSYRAGGPNSPLHF. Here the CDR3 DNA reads TGTGCCAGCAGTTACCGGGCAGGGGGCCCTAATTCACCCCTCCACTTT.

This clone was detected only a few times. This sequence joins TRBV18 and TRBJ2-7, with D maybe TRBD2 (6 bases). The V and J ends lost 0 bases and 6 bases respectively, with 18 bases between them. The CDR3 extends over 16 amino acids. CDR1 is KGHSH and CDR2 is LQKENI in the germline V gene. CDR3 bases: TGTGCCAGCTCACCACCGAATCGCCCACTCGGGGGCGAGCAGTACGTC. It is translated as CASSPPNRPLGGEQYV.

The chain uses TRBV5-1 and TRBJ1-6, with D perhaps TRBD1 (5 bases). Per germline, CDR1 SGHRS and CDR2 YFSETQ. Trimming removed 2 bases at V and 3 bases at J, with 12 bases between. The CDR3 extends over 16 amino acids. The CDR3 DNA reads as TGCGCCAGCAGCTTCGACGTAAGGGGCTATAATTCACCCCTCCACTTT. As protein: CASSFDVRGYNSPLHF.

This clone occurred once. CDR3: CASSYSWPPNTEAFF. CDR3 sequence (DNA): TGTGCCAGCAGTTACTCGTGGCCGCCGAACACTGAAGCTTTCTTT. The rearrangement uses TRBV6-5 and TRBJ1-1, with D uncertain. The CDR3 is made up of 15 amino acids. Germline V CDR1 and CDR2: MNHEY, SVGAGI. Trimming removed 0 bases from V and 1 base from J, with 9 bases in between.

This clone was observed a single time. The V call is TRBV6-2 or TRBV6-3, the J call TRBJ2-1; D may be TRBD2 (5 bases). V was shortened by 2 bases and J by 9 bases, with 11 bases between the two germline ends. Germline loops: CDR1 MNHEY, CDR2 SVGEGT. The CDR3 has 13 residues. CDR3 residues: CASSYGSAGEQFF. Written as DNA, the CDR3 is TGTGCCAGCAGTTACGGGTCGGCGGGTGAGCAGTTCTTC.